These 22 T cell receptor beta chains originate from one sample sequenced in a study of T-cell memory formation after mild COVID-19. One entry per CDR3 protein results from TCRdb running MiXCR on the 5' RACE reads. The table has over 450,000 distinct CDR3 sequences, about a fifth seen once. The material sequenced was PBMCs or a T cell subset sorted from them (not recorded which). All receptors come from an adult woman who had mild COVID-19 (a few samples of this study predate the infection). Cell type and time point are not known.

The chain combines TRBV25-1 with TRBJ2-4; D gene ambiguous. Trimming cost V 7 bases and J 1 base, with 2 bases left between them. There are 11 residues in the CDR3. Germline V gene sequence: CDR1 MGHDK, CDR2 SYGVNS. The CDR3 DNA reads TGTGCCAGCACCGCCAAAAACATTCAGTACTTC. Its protein product is CASTAKNIQYF.

This clonotype has just a few counts. The CDR3 reads CASLQGNGELFF. CDR3 coding DNA: TGTGCCAGCCTACAGGGTAACGGGGAGCTGTTTTTT. The chain is built from TRBV19 and TRBJ2-2; D may be TRBD1 (6 bases). Per the germline V gene, CDR1 is LNHDA and CDR2 is SQIVND (reference sequence). This CDR3 comprises 12 residues. Trimming cost V 9 bases and J 7 bases, with 12 bases left between them. The full variable domain, rest sourced from reference TRBV19 and TRBJ2-2, is DGGITQSPKYLFRKEGQNVTLSCEQNLNHDAMYWYRQDPGQGLRLIYYSQIVNDFQKGDIAEGYSVSREKKESFPLTVTSAQKNPTAFYLCASLQGNGELFFGEGSRLTVL.

The gene calls are TRBV20-1 and TRBJ1-2; 9 bases are a match to TRBD1. The CDR3 extends over 13 amino acids. Unmatched junction bases numbered 4, after V lost 1 base and J lost 7 bases. The germline V gene has CDR1 DFQATT and CDR2 SNEGSKA (reference sequence). In DNA, the CDR3 is TGCAGTGCTAGAGCCGGGACAGGGACTGGCTACACCTTC. Translation: CSARAGTGTGYTF.

This clonotype was counted between two and nine times. The gene calls are TRBV4-3 and TRBJ2-4; D might be TRBD1 or TRBD2, each matching 5 bases. The V end was cut by 3 bases, the J end by 0 bases, with 6 bases between. Germline V gene lookup returns CDR1 LGHNA and CDR2 YSLEER. The CDR3 is 14 amino acids. DNA of the CDR3: TGCGCCAGCAGCCAGGGGACAGCCAAAAACATTCAGTACTTC. Translated: CASSQGTAKNIQYF.

This clonotype was detected ten times or more. The chain has TRBV5-1 and TRBJ2-4; 7 bases match TRBD2. With V trimmed by 7 bases and J by 1 base, 5 bases remained unmatched. Looked up from germline, CDR1 is SGHRS and CDR2 is YFSETQ. The CDR3 contains 14 residues. The CDR3 bases are TGCGCCAGCGCCGCGGGGGACGCCAAAAACATTCAGTACTTC. Protein: CASAAGDAKNIQYF.

In its sample, this clonotype was seen many times. The chain couples TRBV5-1 to TRBJ2-1, with TRBD2 as a possible D gene (6 bases). The CDR3 length is 16 residues. V was trimmed by 0 bases and J by 0 bases, leaving 10 bases between them. Germline assignment: CDR1 SGHRS and CDR2 YFSETQ. This CDR3 reads CASSLELASSYNEQFF. The CDR3 DNA follows: TGCGCCAGCAGCTTGGAACTAGCTAGCTCCTACAATGAGCAGTTCTTC.

The V call is TRBV6-2 or TRBV6-3, the J call TRBJ2-3, with D tentatively TRBD2 (5 bases). Germline lookup yields CDR1 MNHEY and CDR2 SVGEGT. The CDR3 covers 13 residues. The V gene lost 6 bases and the J gene lost 3 bases, with 10 bases spanning the gap. The CDR3 spells CASRERRTDTQYF. CDR3 in DNA: TGTGCCAGCAGGGAGCGGAGAACAGATACGCAGTATTTT.

This chain uses TRBV12-3 or TRBV12-4 with TRBJ1-1; TRBD1 aligns across 9 bases. The CDR3 has 15 amino acids. Losses at the gene ends were 6 bases for V and 4 bases for J; bases not matched to a gene: 9. The CDR3 nucleotides read TGTGCCAGCAGAGCTACAGGGGGCCCGGGCACTGAAGCTTTCTTT. Protein: CASRATGGPGTEAFF.

This clonotype has just a few counts. The chain carries TRBV7-2 and TRBJ2-2; no clear D. The germline gives CDR1 SGHTA, CDR2 FQGNSA. There are 13 residues in the CDR3. V was trimmed by 2 bases and J by 9 bases, leaving 10 bases between them. The CDR3 protein is CASSLLRSRELFF. For the CDR3, the DNA is TGTGCCAGCAGCTTATTGCGCTCCAGGGAGCTGTTTTTT.

At least ten counts were recorded for this clonotype. This chain joins TRBV7-7 and TRBJ2-5; 8 bases fit TRBD1. The CDR3 covers 15 residues. V shed 5 bases and J 4 bases; nucleotides not matched to a gene: 9. Germline loops: CDR1 SSHAT, CDR2 FNYEAQ (reference sequence). CDR3 residues: CASSLTGGGAETQYF. CDR3 in DNA: TGTGCCAGCAGCCTAACAGGGGGAGGAGCAGAGACCCAGTACTTC.

Only a few counts were recorded for this clonotype. The gene calls are TRBV20-1 and TRBJ1-1; tentatively, D is TRBD1 (6 bases). The germline V gene has CDR1 DFQATT and CDR2 SNEGSKA (reference sequence). This CDR3 comprises 14 residues. With 3 bases removed from V and 5 bases from J, the gap between germline ends came to 16 bases. The CDR3 nucleotides read TGCAGTGCTAGGGTACAGGGTGTGTGGACTGAAGCTTTCTTT. The encoded protein is CSARVQGVWTEAFF.

This clonotype turned up a few times. CDR3 sequence: CASSFGLAGFQETQYF. The CDR3 DNA reads as TGTGCCAGCAGCTTCGGACTAGCGGGGTTCCAAGAGACCCAGTACTTC. The chain has TRBV7-9 and TRBJ2-5; TRBD2 matches at 12 bases. The germline CDR1 and CDR2 sequences are SEHNR and FQNEAQ (reference sequence). The CDR3 sequence is 16 residues long. Germline trimming cut 3 bases from V and 1 base from J; bases unmatched to any gene: 3.

This chain links TRBV7-2 with TRBJ2-3; 15 positions agree with TRBD2. This CDR3 is built from 17 residues. V shed 0 bases, J shed 3 bases, and the junction held 1 base outside the gene matches. Germline V CDR1 and CDR2: SGHTA, FQGNSA. The CDR3 DNA reads as TGTGCCAGCAGCTTAGCGGGGACTAGCGGGAGGACAGATACGCAGTATTTT. Its translation: CASSLAGTSGRTDTQYF.

This clonotype has ten or more counts. The rearrangement joins TRBV29-1 to TRBJ1-2; D gene uncertain. From germline, CDR1 is SQVTM and CDR2 ANQGSEA. The CDR3 covers 12 residues. Trimming left V 1 base short and J 8 bases short, with 11 bases between. CDR3 in amino acids: CSVEVDVGGYTF. The CDR3 DNA follows: TGCAGCGTTGAAGTGGACGTCGGGGGCTACACCTTC.

This clonotype has just one count. The V and J genes are TRBV11-3 and TRBJ2-3; no reliable D call. The CDR3 length is 17 residues. V gave up 3 bases and J gave up 0 bases, with 16 bases separating them. CDR1 and CDR2 (germline): SGHNT, YENEEA. The CDR3 loop reads CASSFRAPGPSTDTQYF. CDR3 DNA sequence: TGTGCCAGCAGCTTCCGGGCACCCGGACCTAGCACAGATACGCAGTATTTT. Full variable domain (remainder filled in from reference TRBV11-3 and TRBJ2-3): EAGVVQSPRYKIIEKKQPVAFWCNPISGHNTLYWYLQNLGQGPELLIRYENEEAVDDSQLPKDRFSAERLKGVDSTLKIQPAELGDSAVYLCASSFRAPGPSTDTQYFGPGTRLTVL.

A few counts support this clonotype. The J gene is TRBJ2-7, the V gene TRBV2; possible D gene TRBD2, 6 bases. Germline V gene sequence: CDR1 SNHLY, CDR2 FYNNEI. CDR3 length: 11 amino acids. Trimming left V 3 bases short and J 7 bases short, with 7 bases between. The CDR3 DNA reads as TGTGCCAGCAGTGACAGCGGGGAGCAGTACTTC. Translated, it gives CASSDSGEQYF. Together with reference TRBV2 and TRBJ2-7, the CDR3 gives the full variable domain: EPEVTQTPSHQVTQMGQEVILRCVPISNHLYFYWYRQILGQKVEFLVSFYNNEISEKSEIFDDQFSVERPDGSNFTLKIRSTKLEDSAMYFCASSDSGEQYFGPGTRLTVT.

This clonotype occurred a few times. This sequence joins TRBV12-3 or TRBV12-4 and TRBJ1-5; a possible D gene is TRBD1 (5 bases). The V end lost 6 bases, the J end lost 2 bases, and 17 bases lay between the germline ends. CDR3 size: 16 residues. The CDR3 is CASSLGGNVGNQPQHF. In DNA form, the CDR3 reads TGTGCCAGCAGCCTCGGGGGGAACGTGGGCAATCAGCCCCAGCATTTT.

This sequence joins TRBV7-8 and TRBJ2-2, with 7 bases aligning to TRBD1. This CDR3 comprises 16 residues. Germline trimming cut 6 bases from V and 2 bases from J; bases unmatched to any gene: 9. The germline V gene encodes CDR1 SGHVS and CDR2 FQNEAQ. CDR3 nucleotide sequence: TGTGCCAGCAGTTTAACAGGGACAGTTAACACCGGGGAGCTGTTTTTT. Its translation: CASSLTGTVNTGELFF.

This chain uses TRBV29-1 with TRBJ2-7, with 7 nucleotides matching TRBD1. With V trimmed by 2 bases and J by 4 bases, 11 bases remained unmatched. This CDR3 has 15 residues. Per germline, CDR1 SQVTM and CDR2 ANQGSEA. The CDR3 DNA reads as TGCAGCGTTGAAATAGAGGCAGGGGGTAGGTACGAGCAGTACTTC. Its translation: CSVEIEAGGRYEQYF.

CDR3 nucleotides: TGCGCCAGCAGCCAAGATCGCGGGGTGGCAGATACGCAGTATTTT. This gives the protein CASSQDRGVADTQYF. The J gene is TRBJ2-3, the V gene TRBV4-3; possibly TRBD2 for D (6 bases). CDR1 LGHNA and CDR2 YSLEER come from the germline V gene. V gave up 0 bases and J gave up 4 bases, with 11 bases separating them. This CDR3 has 15 amino acids.

This clonotype has more than one count but fewer than ten. The rearrangement uses TRBV7-8 and TRBJ1-4, with 9 bases matching TRBD1. The CDR3 extends over 16 amino acids. Germline V gene data show CDR1 as SGHVS and CDR2 as FQNEAQ. The J segment lost 0 bases and the V segment lost 5 bases, leaving 4 bases of the junction unmatched. Here the CDR3 DNA reads TGTGCCAGCAGCCACGGGACAGGGCCAACTAATGAAAAACTGTTTTTT. This sequence encodes CASSHGTGPTNEKLFF. Full variable domain (remainder filled in from reference TRBV7-8 and TRBJ1-4): GAGVSQSPRYKVAKRGQDVALRCDPISGHVSLFWYQQALGQGPEFLTYFQNEAQLDKSGLPSDRFFAERPEGSVSTLKIQRTQQEDSAVYLCASSHGTGPTNEKLFFGSGTQLSVL.

This clonotype was seen only a few times. The rearrangement links TRBV7-8 to TRBJ2-3; D might be TRBD2 (6 bases). This CDR3 has 14 residues. Germline V CDR1 and CDR2: SGHVS, FQNEAQ. Trimming cost V 3 bases and J 5 bases, with 12 bases left between them. CDR3 protein: CASSLGGGRDTQYF. The CDR3 DNA reads as TGTGCCAGCAGCTTGGGAGGAGGGCGAGATACGCAGTATTTT.